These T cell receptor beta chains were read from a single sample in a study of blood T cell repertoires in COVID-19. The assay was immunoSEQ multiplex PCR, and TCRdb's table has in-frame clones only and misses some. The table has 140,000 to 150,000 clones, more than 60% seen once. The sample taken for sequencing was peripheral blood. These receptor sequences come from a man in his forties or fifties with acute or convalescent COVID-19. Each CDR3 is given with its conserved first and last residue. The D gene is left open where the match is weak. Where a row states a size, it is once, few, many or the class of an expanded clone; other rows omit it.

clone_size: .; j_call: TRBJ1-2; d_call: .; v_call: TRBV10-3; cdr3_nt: TGTGCCATCAATCGCGGGGAGGACAACTATGGCTACACCTTC; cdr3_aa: CAINRGEDNYGYTF
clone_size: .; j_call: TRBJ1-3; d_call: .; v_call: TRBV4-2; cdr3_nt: TGTGCCAGCAGCCAAGAGGGAGGGGACTCTGGAAACACCATATATTTT; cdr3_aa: CASSQEGGDSGNTIYF
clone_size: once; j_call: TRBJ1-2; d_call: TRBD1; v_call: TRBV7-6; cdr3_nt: TGTGCCAGCAGACCGACCGGACAGGCTCAATATGGCTACACCTTC; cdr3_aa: CASRPTGQAQYGYTF
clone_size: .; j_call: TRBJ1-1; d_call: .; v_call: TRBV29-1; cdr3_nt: TGCAGCGTACCCTTGAGGGGGACCACTGAAGCTTTCTTT; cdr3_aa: CSVPLRGTTEAFF
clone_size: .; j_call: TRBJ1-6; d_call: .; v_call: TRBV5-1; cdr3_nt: TGCGCCAGCAGTGAATCCCTACCGGGGCCCCTCCACTTT; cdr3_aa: CASSESLPGPLHF
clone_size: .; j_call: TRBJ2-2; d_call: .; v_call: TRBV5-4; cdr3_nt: TGTGCCAGCAGCCCTACACCAATGGGCGCCAACACCGGGGAGCTGTTTTTT; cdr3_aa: CASSPTPMGANTGELFF
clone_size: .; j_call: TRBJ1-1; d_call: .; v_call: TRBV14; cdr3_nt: TGTGCCAGCAGCCGGCTTGGGGGAGGGGCAGAAACTGAAGCTTTCTTT; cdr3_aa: CASSRLGGGAETEAFF
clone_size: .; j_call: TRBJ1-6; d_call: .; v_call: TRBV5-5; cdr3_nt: TGTGCCAGCAGCTCTCGGGACATGCCGTATAATTCACCCCTCCACTTT; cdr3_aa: CASSSRDMPYNSPLHF
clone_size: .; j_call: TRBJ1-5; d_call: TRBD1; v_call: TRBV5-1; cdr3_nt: TGCGCCAGCAGCTTGGGGGGACAGGGGGCGAATCAGCCCCAGCATTTT; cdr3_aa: CASSLGGQGANQPQHF
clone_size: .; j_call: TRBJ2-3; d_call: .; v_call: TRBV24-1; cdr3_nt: TGTGCCACCAGTGATCGGGTCAGAGAAGGAGATACGCAGTATTTT; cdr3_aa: CATSDRVREGDTQYF
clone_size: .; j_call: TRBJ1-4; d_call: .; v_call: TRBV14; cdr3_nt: TGTGCCAGCAGCCAAGACGTAAAACTGTTTTTT; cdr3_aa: CASSQDVKLFF
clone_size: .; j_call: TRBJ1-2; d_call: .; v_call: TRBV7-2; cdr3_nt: TGTGCCAGCAGCTTAGCGGGCAGTCCCTATGGCTACACCTTC; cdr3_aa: CASSLAGSPYGYTF
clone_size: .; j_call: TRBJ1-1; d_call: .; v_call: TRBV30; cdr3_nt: TGTGCCTGGCTCCGAATGGGGGGGAACACTGAAGCTTTCTTT; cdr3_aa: CAWLRMGGNTEAFF
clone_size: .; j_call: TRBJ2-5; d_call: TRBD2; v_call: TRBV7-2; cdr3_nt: TGTGCCAGCAGCTTGGGTCACACAGCGGGGCGGAGGGAGACCCAGTACTTC; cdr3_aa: CASSLGHTAGRRETQYF
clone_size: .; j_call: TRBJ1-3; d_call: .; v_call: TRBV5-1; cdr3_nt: TGCGCCAGCAGCTTGGCCGGGGGGCTAGGAAACACCATATATTTT; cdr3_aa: CASSLAGGLGNTIYF
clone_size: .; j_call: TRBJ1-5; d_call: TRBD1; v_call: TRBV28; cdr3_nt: TGTGCCAGCAGACCGACAGGGGGGGGTCAGCCCCAGCATTTT; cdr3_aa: CASRPTGGGQPQHF
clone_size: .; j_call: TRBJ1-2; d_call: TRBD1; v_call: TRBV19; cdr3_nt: TGTGCCAGTAGACCAAGGACAGGGGGGTATGGCTACACCTTC; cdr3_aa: CASRPRTGGYGYTF
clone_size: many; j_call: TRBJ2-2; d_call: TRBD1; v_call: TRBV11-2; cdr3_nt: TGTGCCAGCAGCTTACAGGGGGCGGGCACCGGGGAGCTGTTTTTT; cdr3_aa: CASSLQGAGTGELFF
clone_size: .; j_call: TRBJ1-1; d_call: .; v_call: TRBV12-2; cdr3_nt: TGTGCAAGTCGCATAGGGACAGTCGTTTTGAACACTGAAGCTTTCTTT; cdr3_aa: CASRIGTVVLNTEAFF
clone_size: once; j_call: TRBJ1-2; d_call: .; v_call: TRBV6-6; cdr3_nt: TGTGCCAGCACCGCGGGGGATACAAACTATGGCTACACCTTC; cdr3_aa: CASTAGDTNYGYTF
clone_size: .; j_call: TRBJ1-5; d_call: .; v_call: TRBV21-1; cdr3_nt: TGTGCCAGCAGCAAAAACCTGGGGGGGACAGGGGGCGATTGCAATCAGCCCCAGCATTTT; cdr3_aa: CASSKNLGGTGGDCNQPQHF
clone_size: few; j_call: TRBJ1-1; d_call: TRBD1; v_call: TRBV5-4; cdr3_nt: TGTGCCAGCAGCTCCCGGGACAGGGTGGACACTGAAGCTTTCTTT; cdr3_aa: CASSSRDRVDTEAFF
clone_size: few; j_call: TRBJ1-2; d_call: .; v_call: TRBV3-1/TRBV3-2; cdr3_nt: TGTGCCAGCAGCCCCAGGGCCCAGGGTGGCTACACCTTC; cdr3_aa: CASSPRAQGGYTF
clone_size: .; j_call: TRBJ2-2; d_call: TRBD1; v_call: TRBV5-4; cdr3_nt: TGTGCCAGCAGCAAAGGACAGGGGGCGCAGGCCGGGGAGCTGTTTTTT; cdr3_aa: CASSKGQGAQAGELFF
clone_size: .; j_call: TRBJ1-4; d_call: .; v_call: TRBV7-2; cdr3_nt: TGTGCCAGCACCCTCAAGCTGGGGGGGCGTGAAAAACTGTTTTTT; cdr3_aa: CASTLKLGGREKLFF
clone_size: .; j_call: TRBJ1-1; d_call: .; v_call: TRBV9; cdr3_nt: TGTGCCAGCAGCGTCGCCATGGTCGGCACTGAAGCTTTCTTT; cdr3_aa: CASSVAMVGTEAFF
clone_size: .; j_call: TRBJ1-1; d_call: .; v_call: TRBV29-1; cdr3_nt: TGCAGCGTTCTAAAGTCTTCTGAAGCTTTCTTT; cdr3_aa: CSVLKSSEAFF
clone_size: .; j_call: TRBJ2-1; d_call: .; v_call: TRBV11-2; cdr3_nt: TGTGCCAGCAGCTTAGGCAGGGACAATGAGCAGTTCTTC; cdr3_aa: CASSLGRDNEQFF
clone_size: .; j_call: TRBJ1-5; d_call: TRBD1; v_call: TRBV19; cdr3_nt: TGTGCCAGTAGTATCTCAGGGGGCATAAGGCAGCCCCAGCATTTT; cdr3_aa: CASSISGGIRQPQHF
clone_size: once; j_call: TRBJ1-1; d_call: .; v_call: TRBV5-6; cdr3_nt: TGTGCCAGCAGCTTGGGCGAGCGTTTGGGCACTGAAGCTTTCTTT; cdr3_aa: CASSLGERLGTEAFF
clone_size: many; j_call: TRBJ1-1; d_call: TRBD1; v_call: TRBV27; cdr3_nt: TGTGCCAGCAGTTCCCTTACAGGGGGCCCACAACTGAACACTGAAGCTTTCTTT; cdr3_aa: CASSSLTGGPQLNTEAFF
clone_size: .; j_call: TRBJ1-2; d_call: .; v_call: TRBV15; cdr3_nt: TGTGCCACCAGCCCAGGGGAGGGCTTGGACTATGGCTACACCTTC; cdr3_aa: CATSPGEGLDYGYTF
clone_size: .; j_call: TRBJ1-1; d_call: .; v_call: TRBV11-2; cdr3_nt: TGTGCCAGCAGCCAGACTACAGGGCTCACTGAAGCTTTCTTT; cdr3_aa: CASSQTTGLTEAFF
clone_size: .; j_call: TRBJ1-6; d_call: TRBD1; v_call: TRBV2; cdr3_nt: TGTGCCAGCAGATTCGACAGGGGGCTTAATTCACCCCTCCACTTT; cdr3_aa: CASRFDRGLNSPLHF
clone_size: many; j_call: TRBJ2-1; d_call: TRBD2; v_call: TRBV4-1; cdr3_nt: TGCGCCACTGCACCACTAGCGGGGGTATACAATGAGCAGTTCTTC; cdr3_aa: CATAPLAGVYNEQFF
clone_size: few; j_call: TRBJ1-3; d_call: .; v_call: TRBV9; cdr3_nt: TGTGCCAGCAGCGCCGGCGGACAACTTGCCGGAAACACCATATATTTT; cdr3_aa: CASSAGGQLAGNTIYF
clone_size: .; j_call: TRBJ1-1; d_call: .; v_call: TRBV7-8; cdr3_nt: TGTGCCAGCAGCTTAGTGGCGCAGGGTGTTGCTTTCTTT; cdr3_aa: CASSLVAQGVAFF
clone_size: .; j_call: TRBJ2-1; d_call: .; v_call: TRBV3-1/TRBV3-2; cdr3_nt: TGTGCCAGCAGCCAGAACAGGGTTGGGGAGCAGTTCTTC; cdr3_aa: CASSQNRVGEQFF
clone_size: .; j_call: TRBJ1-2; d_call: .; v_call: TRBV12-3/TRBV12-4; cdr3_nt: TGTGCCAGCAGTTTAGGGGAGAACTATGGCTACACCTTC; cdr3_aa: CASSLGENYGYTF
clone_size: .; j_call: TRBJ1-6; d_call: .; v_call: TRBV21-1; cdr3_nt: TGTGCCAGCAGCCCACCGGAGGGCGTGGTTAATTCACCCCTCCACTTT; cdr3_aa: CASSPPEGVVNSPLHF
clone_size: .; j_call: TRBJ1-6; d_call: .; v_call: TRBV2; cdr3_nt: TGTGCCAGCAGTGAAGAGGGGTTCGGGAATTCACCCCTCCACTTT; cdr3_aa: CASSEEGFGNSPLHF
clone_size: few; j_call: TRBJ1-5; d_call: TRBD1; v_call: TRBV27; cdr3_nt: TGTGCCAGCAGTGCCCGGACAGGTAAATATAGCAATCAGCCCCAGCATTTT; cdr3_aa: CASSARTGKYSNQPQHF
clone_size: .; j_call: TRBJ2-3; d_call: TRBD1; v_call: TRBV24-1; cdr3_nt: TGTGCCACCAGTGTCCTCAGGGGGCATGGCACAGATACGCAGTATTTT; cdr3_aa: CATSVLRGHGTDTQYF
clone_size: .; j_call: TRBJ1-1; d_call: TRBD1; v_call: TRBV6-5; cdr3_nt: TGTGCCAGCAGTTACGACAGGGTGAACACTGAAGCTTTCTTT; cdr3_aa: CASSYDRVNTEAFF